This TCR beta chain was sequenced in a study of blood T cell repertoires in COVID-19. Study at large: The cDNA or gDNA used as material had been derived from T cells, B-cell-depleted T cells, or PBMCs.

Recruited during active infection, patients (from Seattle) were subsequently followed longitudinally. In the authors' workflow: Quantification of nucleated cells was approximated via reference gene primer amplification. Profiled with immunoSEQ multiplex PCR; TCRdb holds only in-frame clones, not every one. V and J calls and clone size follow that table, whereas D and trimming were derived from the DNA. This table has around 300,000 clones, approximately 89% appearing once. Trimming cost V 4 bases and J 0 bases, with 7 bases left between them. The CDR3 is 14 amino acids. Germline V lookup: CDR1 SGHNT, CDR2 YYREEE (reference sequence).

V and J are TRBV5-4 and TRBJ1-4; no definite D call. Material: peripheral blood. The TCR comes from a woman under 40 with COVID-19, enrolled during active disease. The CDR3, as DNA: TGTGCCAGCAGCCGTTTTGCAACTAATGAAAAACTGTTTTTT. Its protein product is CASSRFATNEKLFF.